Listed here are 2 T cell receptor beta chains from one sample, sequenced in a study of shared clonotypes between healthy human individuals (dated by TCRdb to 2018 to 2020). Libraries were built with the immunoSEQ multiplex PCR assay. Drawn from immuneACCESS, this table holds only the in-frame rearrangements with V and J called that TCRdb kept. Clones are partly lost; checked studies trace under half to an unresolved V gene and leave the rest unexplained. This sample has about half a million clones in its table, and 70% to 85% of those were observed once. Of the sample, approximately 12% falls within the top ten clones. Sequenced input: PBMCs. These receptors were obtained from a woman in her forties in good health. Some clones in this sample may be carry-over from other donors' samples.

A single count supports this clone. The chain carries TRBV7-3 and TRBJ2-2; the match to TRBD2 covers 9 bases. CDR3 size: 17 residues. J gave up 5 bases and V 2 bases, and 9 bases lay outside the gene matches. Germline assignment: CDR1 SGHTA and CDR2 FQGTGA. The CDR3 is CASSLFSQAGGTGELFF. The CDR3 coding sequence is TGTGCCAGCAGCTTATTTTCCCAAGCGGGAGGTACCGGGGAGCTGTTTTTT.

The V gene is TRBV6-5, the J gene TRBJ1-1; TRBD1 matches at 7 bases. Germline CDR1 and CDR2: MNHEY and SVGAGI. CDR3 length: 14 amino acids. The J segment lost 7 bases and the V segment lost 6 bases, leaving 11 bases of the junction unmatched. The CDR3 sequence is CASRLDRAVGEAFF. DNA for the CDR3: TGTGCCAGCAGGCTAGACAGGGCGGTTGGTGAAGCTTTCTTT.